The clone carrying this TCR beta chain occurred many times. The antigen remains unidentified. V was pared by 5 bases and J by 8 bases, with 19 bases between. CDR3 length: 14 amino acids. In germline, CDR1 is DFQATT, CDR2 SNEGSKA (reference sequence). The record originates from a study of neurological immune-mediated disorders. The cDNA came from 5'RACE with 10-nucleotide random UMIs. One entry per CDR3 protein results from TCRdb running MiXCR on the 5' RACE reads. The sample holds about 79,000 distinct CDR3 sequences, approximately 14% seen once. It was blood bank volunteers in Maryland, USA who made up the healthy controls. Study-level findings and limits: The study found no CDR3 amino acid sequences shared by expanded clones across subjects, suggesting private repertoires in all groups.

The chain uses TRBV20-1 and TRBJ2-1, with D possibly matching TRBD2 (6 bases). Sequencing was performed on PBMCs. This TCR was sampled from a woman in her forties or fifties in good health. In DNA form, the CDR3 reads TGCAGTGCTGCGGGGCCCCGGCCCCACCATGAGCAGTTCTTC. Its translation is CSAAGPRPHHEQFF.